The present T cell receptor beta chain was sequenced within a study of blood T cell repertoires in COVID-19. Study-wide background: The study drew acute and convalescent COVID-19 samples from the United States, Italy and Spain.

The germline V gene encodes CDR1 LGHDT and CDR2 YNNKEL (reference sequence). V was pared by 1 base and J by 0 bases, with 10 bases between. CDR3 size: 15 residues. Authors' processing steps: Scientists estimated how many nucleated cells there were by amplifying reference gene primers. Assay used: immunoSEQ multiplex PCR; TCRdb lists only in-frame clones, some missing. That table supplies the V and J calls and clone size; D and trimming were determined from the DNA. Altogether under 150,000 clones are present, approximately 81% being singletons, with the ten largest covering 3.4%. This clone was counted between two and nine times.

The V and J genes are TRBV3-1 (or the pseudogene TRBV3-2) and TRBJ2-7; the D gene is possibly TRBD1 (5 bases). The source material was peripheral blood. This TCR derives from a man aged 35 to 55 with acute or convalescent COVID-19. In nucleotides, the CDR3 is TGTGCCAGCAGCCAAGCGAGACAGAGCTCCTACGAGCAGTACTTC. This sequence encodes CASSQARQSSYEQYF.